The T cell receptor (beta chain) described here comes from a study of vaccination and CD4 T cells after COVID-19. Notes on the study in general: Researchers report that 304 of 307 vaccine-specific clones in convalescent patients proved spike mono-reactive.

The treatment is: roughly 11-day PBMC culture with coronavirus spike peptide pools or control peptides (ViraFEST assay). Negative selection recovered the CD4+ T cells once they had spent less than 11 days in culture. Oncomine TCR Beta short-read sequencing was applied to DNA from cultured CD4+ T cells. MiXCR was run by TCRdb on the PCR reads, yielding one entry per CDR3 protein. Among 3,200 or so distinct CDR3 sequences, approximately 81% were seen once, and the ten largest hold less than 30%. This clonotype appeared once. Its antigen is not identified. V gave up 0 bases and J gave up 0 bases, with 14 bases separating them. Germline CDR1 is SGHKS and CDR2 is YYEKEE (reference sequence). The CDR3 runs 17 residues.

The chain couples TRBV5-5 to TRBJ2-3; D is unresolved. The receptor was isolated from a human donor who had recovered from COVID-19. Sequencing was carried out using CD4+ T cells from blood, cultured in vitro. The CDR3 sequence is CASSLESRPLSTDTQYF. The CDR3 DNA reads TGTGCCAGCAGCTTGGAATCGAGACCGCTAAGCACAGATACGCAGTATTTT. The entire variable domain, with the rest obtained from reference TRBV5-5 and TRBJ2-3, is as follows: DAGVTQSPTHLIKTRGQQVTLRCSPISGHKSVSWYQQVLGQGPQFIFQYYEKEERGRGNFPDRFSARQFPNYSSELNVNALLLGDSALYLCASSLESRPLSTDTQYFGPGTRLTVL.